This TCR beta chain derives from a study of T-cell memory formation after mild COVID-19. TCRdb ran MiXCR on the 5' RACE reads and lists one entry per CDR3 protein. In the table there are around 340,000 distinct CDR3 sequences, around a sixth of which are singletons. Specimen: PBMCs or a T cell subset sorted from them (not recorded which). The sequence was collected from a man aged 18-30 years who had mild COVID-19 (a few samples of this study predate the infection). Cell type and time point are not known.

CDR3 in DNA: TGCAGTGCACCTAACAGGGGGGGTCAGCCCCAGCATTTT. It is translated as CSAPNRGGQPQHF. V is TRBV20-1 and J is TRBJ1-5; 8 positions agree with TRBD1. The CDR3 runs to 13 residues. V lost 6 bases to trimming and J lost 6 bases; unmatched junction nucleotides: 7. The germline gives CDR1 DFQATT, CDR2 SNEGSKA (reference sequence).